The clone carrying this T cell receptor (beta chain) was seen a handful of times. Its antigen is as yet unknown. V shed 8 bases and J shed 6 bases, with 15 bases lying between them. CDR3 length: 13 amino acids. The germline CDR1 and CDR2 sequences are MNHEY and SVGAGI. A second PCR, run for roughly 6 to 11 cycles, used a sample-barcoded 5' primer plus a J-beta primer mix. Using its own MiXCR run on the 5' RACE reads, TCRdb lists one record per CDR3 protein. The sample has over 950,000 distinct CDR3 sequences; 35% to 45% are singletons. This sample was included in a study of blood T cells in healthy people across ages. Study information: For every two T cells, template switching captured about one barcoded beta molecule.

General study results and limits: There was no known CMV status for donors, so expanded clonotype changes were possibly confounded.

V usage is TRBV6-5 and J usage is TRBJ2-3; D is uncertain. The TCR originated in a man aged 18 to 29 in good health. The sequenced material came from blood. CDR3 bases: TGTGCCAGCGAAAGGATCCGGCCGGATACGCAGTATTTT. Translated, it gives CASERIRPDTQYF.